The 10 T cell receptor beta chains given below trace back to one sample, sequenced in a study of blood T cell repertoires in COVID-19. The repertoire was sequenced with immunoSEQ multiplex PCR; TCRdb's copy has only in-frame clones and lacks some. The sample includes 100,000 to 130,000 clones, around nine tenths of them seen just once. The material sequenced was peripheral blood. These receptors originate from a woman younger than 45 with acute or convalescent COVID-19.

The chain links TRBV2 to TRBJ2-1; D call uncertain. V dropped 7 bases and J dropped 5 bases, with 6 bases sitting between them. From germline, CDR1 is SNHLY and CDR2 FYNNEI. The CDR3 loop spans 11 amino acids. This chain's CDR3 is CASIVDNEQFF. DNA of the CDR3: TGTGCCAGCATCGTCGACAATGAGCAGTTCTTC.

V usage is TRBV5-6 and J usage is TRBJ2-7, with D maybe TRBD2 (5 bases). V was shortened by 0 bases and J by 11 bases, with 9 bases between the two germline ends. Germline V gene lookup returns CDR1 SGHDT and CDR2 YYEEEE. The CDR3 loop spans 11 amino acids. The CDR3 loop reads CASSLGIGEYF. The DNA for the CDR3 is TGTGCCAGCAGCTTGGGCATCGGGGAGTACTTC. Combining the CDR3 with reference TRBV5-6 and TRBJ2-7 gives the whole variable domain DAGVTQSPTHLIKTRGQQVTLRCSPKSGHDTVSWYQQALGQGPQFIFQYYEEEERQRGNFPDRFSGHQFPNYSSELNVNALLLGDSALYLCASSLGIGEYFGPGTRLTVT.

This clone was recorded once. The chain carries TRBV6-2 or TRBV6-3 and TRBJ2-2; 7 bases match TRBD2. After removal of 2 bases from V and 0 bases from J, the junction contained 0 bases not matched to a gene. Germline V lookup: CDR1 MNHEY, CDR2 SVGEGT. The CDR3 has 15 residues. The CDR3 coding sequence is TGTGCCAGCAGTTACGGACTAGCGAACACCGGGGAGCTGTTTTTT. Encoded protein: CASSYGLANTGELFF.

The chain links TRBV20-1 to TRBJ2-5; the D is unclear. V was trimmed by 3 bases and J by 0 bases, leaving 11 bases between them. From germline, CDR1 is DFQATT and CDR2 SNEGSKA (reference sequence). CDR3 length equals 14 residues. The CDR3 DNA reads as TGCAGTGCTAGTCTCGCCAGTTACCAAGAGACCCAGTACTTC. It encodes CSASLASYQETQYF.

This clone was seen a handful of times. This rearrangement joins TRBV15 to TRBJ1-4; D remains unclear. The CDR3 has 18 amino acids. Trimming shortened V by 3 bases and J by 7 bases, and 24 bases separated the two germline ends. Germline assignment: CDR1 LNHNV and CDR2 YYDKDF (reference sequence). The CDR3 spells CATSRGSSGGRRSEKLFF. The CDR3 DNA reads TGTGCCACCAGCAGGGGGTCTAGCGGAGGCAGAAGGAGTGAAAAACTGTTTTTT.

The gene calls are TRBV7-2 and TRBJ2-6; 14 nucleotides line up with TRBD2. CDR1 SGHTA and CDR2 FQGNSA come from the germline V gene. The CDR3 has 18 amino acids. The V and J ends lost 3 bases and 0 bases, in that order; junction bases with no gene match: 1. The CDR3 nucleotides are TGTGCCAGCAGCTTGGGACTAGCGGGGGCCTCTGGGGCCAACGTCCTGACTTTC. This sequence encodes CASSLGLAGASGANVLTF. The full variable domain, in which reference TRBV7-2 and TRBJ2-6 provide the parts outside the CDR3, is GAGVSQSPSNKVTEKGKDVELRCDPISGHTALYWYRQSLGQGLEFLIYFQGNSAPDKSGLPSDRFSAERTGGSVSTLTIQRTQQEDSAVYLCASSLGLAGASGANVLTFGAGSRLTVL.

The chain couples TRBV6-4 to TRBJ1-2; D ambiguous. Trimming pared 7 bases from V and 3 bases from J, leaving 9 bases between. The CDR3 consists of 12 residues. Germline V gene lookup returns CDR1 MRHNA and CDR2 SNTAGT. CDR3 DNA: TGTGCCAGCATCTGGGAGGACTATGGCTACACCTTC. Its protein product is CASIWEDYGYTF.

This sequence joins TRBV5-1 and TRBJ2-7; the match to TRBD2 covers 7 bases. CDR3 length: 16 residues. Germline V gene sequence: CDR1 SGHRS, CDR2 YFSETQ. Trimming took 2 bases from V and 5 from J; bases not matched to a gene: 13. DNA of the CDR3: TGCGCCAGCAGCTTTAGCTCGGGACTATTAAGGAACGAGCAGTACTTC. Residues: CASSFSSGLLRNEQYF. Variable domain in full (rest from reference TRBV5-1 and TRBJ2-7): KAGVTQTPRYLIKTRGQQVTLSCSPISGHRSVSWYQQTPGQGLQFLFEYFSETQRNKGNFPGRFSGRQFSNSRSEMNVSTLELGDSALYLCASSFSSGLLRNEQYFGPGTRLTVT.

The chain recombines TRBV7-2 with TRBJ2-1; D gene uncertain. Trimming took off 5 bases at V and 7 bases at J, with 12 bases between the two ends. The CDR3 totals 13 residues. CDR1 is SGHTA and CDR2 is FQGNSA in the germline V gene. The CDR3 spells CASSAPPRNEQFF. In DNA, the CDR3 is TGTGCCAGCAGCGCCCCCCCCCGGAATGAGCAGTTCTTC.

The CDR3 bases are TGTGCCAGCAGTTACTCGCACGGACTACTCAATGAGCAGTTCTTC. Its protein product is CASSYSHGLLNEQFF. The rearrangement uses TRBV6-5 and TRBJ2-1, with D possibly matching TRBD2 (6 bases). Germline V CDR1 and CDR2: MNHEY, SVGAGI. The CDR3 is made up of 15 amino acids. Trimming removed 0 bases from V and 6 bases from J, with 12 bases in between.